The entry that follows covers one T cell receptor beta chain sequence. This clone was observed a handful of times. It has no known antigen specificity. Per-base quality was not reported, and no clone a single base away is much larger than it. Enrolling through a virtual design, the prospective study's participants ranged in age from roughly 18 to 89 years and lived across more than 20 United States geographic areas. To assign participants to cohorts, the prospective study relied on clinical history that participants themselves reported in a screening survey and a study questionnaire. Recovered participants in ImmuneRACE Cohort 3 were defined by two consecutive negative NP/OP PCR tests, clearance by a healthcare professional, or resolution of symptoms. In the prospective study, mobile phlebotomists collected whole blood, serum and a nasopharyngeal or oropharyngeal swab from each participant. Participants in the prospective study had the option to provide additional blood draws and questionnaires over a roughly two-month period. Before DNA extraction, prospective study blood samples were shipped either frozen or at room temperature.

The sample belongs to a study of blood T cell repertoires in COVID-19 (dated by TCRdb to the early 2020s). Study-level background: Samples from collaborators originated in the United States, Italy and Spain and spanned both the acute and convalescent phases of COVID-19. The prospective study material was composed of cDNA or gDNA derived from T cells, B-cell-depleted T cells, or PBMCs. Deeply sampled blood TCRbeta repertoires from subjects exposed to, actively infected with, or recovered from COVID-19 were included in the dataset. The repertoires were released in a freely available public database meant as a resource for research on the immune response to SARS-CoV-2. Samples came from the ongoing ImmuneRACE study (first 160 participants) plus 1,254 subjects from 6 global collaborators. The sample metadata nearly always contained a de-identified subject ID, COVID-19 status, age in years and sex. Where HLA class I and class II types were available, the types were taken from metadata supplied by the sample provider, not from assay-based typing.

Broader findings and caveats from the paper: The amount of clinical and demographic metadata varied by source and participant and was provided uncurated.

Reading from cysteine to valine, the CDR3 counts 15 amino acids. Only the CDR3 region is kept as DNA, spanning 45 bases read in frame from base 1. For CDR1 and CDR2, the germline V gene (reference sequence) lists GTSNPN and SVGIG. Trimming accounts for 3 bases at V and 4 bases at J, while the number of junction bases matched to no gene is 7. TCRbeta CDR3 regions were amplified from genomic DNA using the immunoSEQ Assay, a bias-controlled multiplex PCR. As for the original processing: Within the assay, amplification of reference gene primers was used to estimate how many nucleated cells each sample contained. To quantify the absolute abundance of each unique TCRbeta CDR3 rearrangement, sequence reads were collapsed and filtered. For each sample, productive Simpson clonality was calculated by taking the square root of Simpson's diversity index across productive rearrangements. The table was pulled from immuneACCESS by TCRdb, which kept in-frame rearrangements only. Such tables lose some clones; where checked, under half of the loss comes from unresolved V genes, and the rest has no known cause. V, J and clone size are taken as reported in that table, and D and trimming were inferred from the DNA itself. For this sample the table gives about 170,000 clones, of which approximately 87% were detected only once. The ten largest clonotypes hold 4.4% of the sample.

Sequenced input: PBMCs or T cells enriched from blood (not recorded which). The TCR comes from a woman aged 45-59 years who had recovered from COVID-19. Here the chain combines TRBV30 and TRBJ2-7; 12 middle bases align to TRBD2. The bases read TGTGCCTGGAGGGCGACTAGCGGGAGTAGGTACGAGCAGTACGTC. Its product reads: CAWRATSGSRYEQYV.